This is a list of T cell receptor beta chains from one sample in a study of T cells after yellow fever vaccination. TCRdb passed the 5' RACE reads through MiXCR, listing each CDR3 protein once. The table shows hundreds of thousands of distinct CDR3 sequences, with 4.1% occurring only once. The source was PBMCs, collected 5 days after the yellow fever booster vaccination. Every receptor here comes from a man between 18 and 29 years old who received the YFV17D yellow fever vaccine. Both conserved end residues are part of each CDR3. A D gene is named only where the DNA matches it firmly. Clone sizes are shown as once, few, many, or a class for an expanded clone.

CDR3 protein: CASSPDRGFTNTEAFF
CDR3 DNA: TGCGCCAGCAGCCCGGACAGGGGATTCACGAACACTGAAGCTTTCTTT
V gene: TRBV5-1
clone size: many
D gene: TRBD1
J gene: TRBJ1-1

CDR3 protein: CASGTGAEAFF
CDR3 DNA: TGTGCGTCGGGGACAGGGGCTGAAGCTTTCTTT
V gene: TRBV19
clone size: few
D gene: TRBD1
J gene: TRBJ1-1

CDR3 protein: CASSSRTGGGQPQHF
CDR3 DNA: TGTGCCAGCAGTTCCAGGACAGGGGGAGGTCAGCCCCAGCATTTT
V gene: TRBV6-5
clone size: many
D gene: TRBD1
J gene: TRBJ1-5

CDR3 protein: CASSPPGQGGNEQFF
CDR3 DNA: TGTGCCAGCTCACCACCGGGACAGGGGGGCAATGAGCAGTTCTTC
V gene: TRBV18
clone size: few
D gene: TRBD1
J gene: TRBJ2-1

CDR3 protein: CASRLAGGTNEQFF
CDR3 DNA: TGCGCCAGCCGACTAGCGGGGGGCACTAATGAGCAGTTCTTC
V gene: TRBV5-1
clone size: few
D gene: TRBD2
J gene: TRBJ2-1

CDR3 protein: CASSLEAGQNSYEQYF
CDR3 DNA: TGCGCCAGCAGCTTGGAGGCAGGACAGAACTCCTACGAGCAGTACTTC
V gene: TRBV5-1
clone size: few
D gene: -
J gene: TRBJ2-7

CDR3 protein: CASSLGDRVEQYF
CDR3 DNA: TGTGCCAGCAGCTTAGGGGACAGGGTAGAGCAGTACTTC
V gene: TRBV7-6
clone size: few
D gene: TRBD1
J gene: TRBJ2-7

CDR3 protein: CASGHRDRTEAFF
CDR3 DNA: TGTGCCAGCGGTCACCGGGACCGCACTGAAGCTTTCTTT
V gene: TRBV7-2
clone size: few
D gene: -
J gene: TRBJ1-1

CDR3 protein: CASSLQGQGLGSYNSPLHF
CDR3 DNA: TGTGCCAGCAGCCTACAGGGACAGGGATTAGGGTCCTATAATTCACCCCTCCACTTT
V gene: TRBV7-2
clone size: few
D gene: TRBD1
J gene: TRBJ1-6

CDR3 protein: CASSYSSGASTQYF
CDR3 DNA: TGTGCCAGCAGTTACTCGTCAGGGGCAAGTACGCAGTATTTT
V gene: TRBV6-5
clone size: few
D gene: -
J gene: TRBJ2-3

CDR3 protein: CASSPRRGPGSTF
CDR3 DNA: TGTGCCAGCAGCCCGCGGAGGGGGCCGGGGTCCACCTTC
V gene: TRBV7-8
clone size: many
D gene: TRBD1
J gene: TRBJ1-2

CDR3 protein: CASSLTLADKQFF
CDR3 DNA: TGTGCCAGCAGCCTAACACTAGCGGACAAGCAGTTCTTC
V gene: TRBV7-2
clone size: few
D gene: TRBD2
J gene: TRBJ2-1